Presented here are 13 T cell receptor beta chains from one specimen sequenced in a study of T cells after yellow fever vaccination. TCRdb called the 5' RACE reads again in MiXCR, with one record for every CDR3 protein. The sample lists over 300,000 distinct CDR3 sequences, 3.6% occurring once. Sequencing used PBMCs, obtained on the day of the yellow fever booster vaccination. Receptor source: a man between 18 and 29 years old who received the YFV17D yellow fever vaccine.

The table lists this clonotype with a few counts. The V gene is TRBV18, the J gene TRBJ1-1; D gene unclear. Per the germline V gene, CDR1 is KGHSH and CDR2 is LQKENI. This CDR3 spans 15 amino acids. Trimming took 0 bases from V and 1 from J, leaving 9 bases between them. The DNA for the CDR3 is TGTGCCAGCTCACCACCGAACGGCAAGAACACTGAAGCTTTCTTT. Amino acids: CASSPPNGKNTEAFF.

This clonotype was picked up a small number of times. The V call is TRBV4-1, the J call TRBJ2-1, with 8 bases matching TRBD2. Germline values: CDR1 MGHRA, CDR2 YSYEKL. V trimming: 1 base; J trimming: 7 bases; junction bases outside the gene matches: 6. This CDR3 has 15 residues. CDR3 amino acids: CASSQVGGARNEQFF. In nucleotides, the CDR3 is TGCGCCAGCAGCCAAGTCGGGGGGGCAAGGAATGAGCAGTTCTTC.

Many counts were recorded for this clonotype. The CDR3 nucleotides read TGTGCCAGCGCCGGGGACAGGGCCTTAGGGGGGGAGCTGTTTTTT. The encoded protein is CASAGDRALGGELFF. V usage is TRBV12-3 or TRBV12-4 and J usage is TRBJ2-2; 9 positions agree with TRBD1. The CDR3 covers 15 residues. The ends lost 8 bases at V and 8 bases at J; junction bases unmatched: 12.

This clonotype was observed a handful of times. The rearrangement joins TRBV20-1 to TRBJ2-3; 15 bases are a match to TRBD2. The CDR3 runs 16 residues. V shed 3 bases, J shed 4 bases, and the junction held 5 bases outside the gene matches. The germline CDR1 and CDR2 sequences are DFQATT and SNEGSKA (reference sequence). The CDR3 here is CSARWTSGGASDTQYF. CDR3 coding DNA: TGCAGTGCTAGGTGGACTAGCGGGGGGGCTTCAGATACGCAGTATTTT.

This clonotype was detected a few times. The chain uses TRBV15 and TRBJ1-1; D is ambiguous. V was shortened by 0 bases and J by 1 base, with 12 bases between the two germline ends. CDR3 length: 16 residues. Germline assignment: CDR1 LNHNV and CDR2 YYDKDF (reference sequence). The CDR3 DNA follows: TGTGCCACCAGCAGAGATAGCGTCGGCAGGAACACTGAAGCTTTCTTT. Translating it yields CATSRDSVGRNTEAFF.

The V gene is TRBV29-1, the J gene TRBJ2-1; 14 bases match TRBD2. Germline V gives CDR1 SQVTM, CDR2 ANQGSEA. CDR3 length equals 14 residues. The J segment lost 5 bases and the V segment lost 7 bases, leaving 4 bases of the junction unmatched. In nucleotides, the CDR3 is TGCAGCGCTAGACTAGCGGGGGGGGACAATGAGCAGTTCTTC. As protein: CSARLAGGDNEQFF.

Many counts were recorded for this clonotype. Its ends do not fully match the called genes, so a read error is possible. V gene TRBV5-1 combines with J gene TRBJ2-1; D perhaps matches TRBD1 (5 bases). The length of the CDR3 is 12 residues. CDR1 and CDR2 from the germline V gene are SGHRS and YFSETQ. This CDR3 is CASSLAGNEQFF. Written as DNA, the CDR3 is TGTGCCAGCAGCTTAGCAGGGAATGAGCAGTTCTTC.

This clonotype was observed at least ten times. V usage is TRBV7-2 and J usage is TRBJ2-1, with 7 bases fitting TRBD2. Unmatched junction bases numbered 10, after V lost 1 base and J lost 1 base. Germline CDR1 reads SGHTA; CDR2 reads FQGNSA. CDR3 length: 18 amino acids. The CDR3 region is CASSLGWFLADSYNEQFF. CDR3 nucleotides: TGTGCCAGCAGCTTAGGTTGGTTTCTAGCGGATTCCTACAATGAGCAGTTCTTC.

This chain connects TRBV9 to TRBJ2-2; D unclear. CDR1 SGDLS and CDR2 YYNGEE come from the germline V gene. V gave up 2 bases and J gave up 1 base, with 9 bases separating them. The CDR3 sequence is 15 residues long. The DNA of the CDR3 is TGTGCCAGCAGCGTTAATTGGGGGAACACCGGGGAGCTGTTTTTT. It encodes CASSVNWGNTGELFF. The entire variable domain, with the rest obtained from reference TRBV9 and TRBJ2-2, is as follows: DSGVTQTPKHLITATGQRVTLRCSPRSGDLSVYWYQQSLDQGLQFLIQYYNGEERAKGNILERFSAQQFPDLHSELNLSSLELGDSALYFCASSVNWGNTGELFFGEGSRLTVL.

This clonotype was detected only a few times. The chain links TRBV7-6 to TRBJ2-5, with 7 bases lining up with TRBD1. Germline lookup yields CDR1 SGHVS and CDR2 FNYEAQ. The junction had 5 bases not matched to a gene; V was cut back by 6 bases and J by 1 base. The CDR3 has 14 residues. CDR3 region: CASSMGQTQETQYF. The DNA for the CDR3 is TGTGCCAGCAGTATGGGACAGACCCAAGAGACCCAGTACTTC.

This clonotype was picked up a small number of times. The junction does not match germline at one end; this may be a read error. This chain connects TRBV3-1 to TRBJ1-2; TRBD1 is a possible D gene (5 bases). The germline V gene has CDR1 LGHDT and CDR2 YNNKEL (reference sequence). CDR3 length: 12 amino acids. In nucleotides, the CDR3 is TGTGCCAGCAACCAAGGGGATGGTGGCTACACCTTC. Residues: CASNQGDGGYTF.

This clonotype was counted a few times. This rearrangement joins TRBV5-4 to TRBJ2-3; 8 bases are a match to TRBD2. Germline V CDR1 and CDR2: SGHNT, YYREEE (reference sequence). Trimming removed 1 base from V and 4 bases from J; junction bases left unmatched: 5. The CDR3 consists of 15 residues. The CDR3 is CASSLLSGGADTQYF. CDR3 nucleotides: TGTGCCAGCAGCTTGTTGTCCGGGGGGGCAGATACGCAGTATTTT.

The genes are TRBV5-1 and TRBJ2-5; D assignment may be TRBD1 or TRBD2 (5 bases each). There are 15 residues in the CDR3. Deletions cut 4 bases from V and 2 bases from J, with 15 bases between. From germline, CDR1 is SGHRS and CDR2 YFSETQ. CDR3 region: CASSPWDGTQETQYF. CDR3 bases: TGCGCCAGCAGCCCCTGGGACGGAACACAAGAGACCCAGTACTTC.